Each of the 4 T cell receptor beta chains below was sequenced from the same sample in a study of shared clonotypes between healthy human individuals. CD45RO-negative CD8 cells positively selected for CCR7 made up the naive population, which excluded terminally differentiated effector memory CD45RA+ cells. Sequencing used immunoSEQ multiplex PCR; TCRdb keeps in-frame clones, though not all of them. Here the sample spans around 560,000 clones, around 96% being singletons. The sequencing input was naive CD8+ T cells sorted from blood. Receptors originate from a woman in her thirties in good health.

The chain has TRBV13 and TRBJ2-7, with a possible D match to TRBD1 (6 bases). This CDR3 has 15 residues. V was trimmed by 3 bases and J by 2 bases, leaving 14 bases between them. Per the germline V gene, CDR1 is PRHDT and CDR2 is FYEKMQ (reference sequence). This CDR3 is CASSLGASPTYEQYF. The CDR3 nucleotides read TGTGCCAGCAGCTTGGGGGCCTCCCCCACCTACGAGCAGTACTTC.

This clone was picked up one time. The V and J genes are TRBV28 and TRBJ2-7; the match to TRBD1 covers 9 bases. The CDR3 totals 14 residues. The V gene end was trimmed by 5 bases and the J gene end by 1 base; junction bases not matched to a gene: 3. Germline-derived CDR1 and CDR2 are MDHEN and SYDVKM. For the CDR3, the DNA is TGTGCCAGCAGTGTCGGACAGGGGTCCTACGAGCAGTACTTC. It yields the protein CASSVGQGSYEQYF.

The chain joins TRBV19 to TRBJ2-1; a possible D gene is TRBD2 (6 bases). With 8 bases removed from V and 6 bases from J, the gap between germline ends came to 17 bases. The CDR3 runs to 14 residues. Germline lookup yields CDR1 LNHDA and CDR2 SQIVND (reference sequence). The CDR3 coding sequence is TGTGCCAGTGGACTAAATGAATTGGGCAATGAGCAGTTCTTC. Translation: CASGLNELGNEQFF.

The chain joins TRBV5-6 to TRBJ2-7, with 8 nucleotides matching TRBD1. Germline loops: CDR1 SGHDT, CDR2 YYEEEE. V lost 1 base to trimming and J lost 4 bases; unmatched junction nucleotides: 13. The CDR3 contains 17 residues. The chain's CDR3 is CASSLFFRDRSLYEQYF. The CDR3 DNA reads TGTGCCAGCAGCTTGTTTTTCCGGGACAGGTCTTTGTACGAGCAGTACTTC.